The 31 T cell receptor beta chains listed next were all sequenced from one sample in a study of post-analysis software for immune sequencing data. Findings and limits, study-wide: Five or six TRBV segments, TRBV5-6, TRBV5-1 and TRBV20-1 among them, were found more frequent in patients than controls.

No antigen has been identified for these receptors. Presence of unique molecular identifiers characterized the TCR beta cDNA libraries. TCRdb fed the PCR reads into MiXCR, producing one record per CDR3 protein. The table includes 650,000 to 850,000 distinct CDR3 sequences, more than 45% detected once. The sample taken for sequencing was blood. The receptors were gathered from a girl aged 5 to 17 with multiple sclerosis.

This chain uses TRBV21-1 with TRBJ1-5; the table's D call of TRBD1 was not tested on the DNA. TRBV21-1 is tagged as a pseudogene. CDR3 length: 15 amino acids. The CDR3 reads CASSKRDEGGRPQHF. For the CDR3, the DNA is TGTGCCAGCAGCAAAAGGGACGAGGGTGGTCGGCCCCAGCATTTT.

This chain joins TRBV10-3 and TRBJ2-7; 7 bases line up with TRBD2. Trimming removed 6 bases from V and 0 bases from J; junction bases left unmatched: 5. Germline V gene sequence: CDR1 ENHRY, CDR2 SYGVKD. The CDR3 spans 14 residues. The CDR3 protein is CAIRSGTTSYEQYF. The CDR3 DNA is TGTGCCATCAGGTCCGGGACTACCTCCTACGAGCAGTACTTC.

This chain connects TRBV12-3 or TRBV12-4 to TRBJ2-7; weak D call: TRBD2 (7 bases). The DNA matches TRBJ2-5 better at its end, which makes the J call doubtful. CDR3 length equals 13 residues. The CDR3 DNA reads TGTGCCAGCAGTACACAGGGAGGGAAGACCCAGTACTTC. Translated, it gives CASSTQGGKTQYF.

The chain recombines TRBV7-9 with TRBJ2-5; 9 bases map to TRBD2. CDR1 and CDR2 (germline): SEHNR, FQNEAQ (reference sequence). This CDR3 comprises 16 residues. V was pared by 5 bases and J by 3 bases, with 10 bases of the junction left unmatched. CDR3 DNA sequence: TGTGCCAGCAGCCAGGGGCCTGCGGGAGGGAAAGAGACCCAGTACTTC. It encodes CASSQGPAGGKETQYF. Variable domain in full (rest from reference TRBV7-9 and TRBJ2-5): DTGVSQNPRHKITKRGQNVTFRCDPISEHNRLYWYRQTLGQGPEFLTYFQNEAQLEKSRLLSDRFSAERPKGSFSTLEIQRTEQGDSAMYLCASSQGPAGGKETQYFGPGTRLLVL.

The rearrangement uses TRBV24-1 and TRBJ2-1; D might be TRBD1 or TRBD2, each matching 5 bases. Germline values: CDR1 KGHDR, CDR2 SFDVKD. The ends were cut back, 4 bases at V and 1 base at J, with 16 bases in the middle. The CDR3 totals 17 residues. CDR3 bases: TGTGCCACCAGTGAGATACCGGGACGCCTTTCCTACAATGAGCAGTTCTTC. It specifies CATSEIPGRLSYNEQFF.

CDR3 region: CASSWPGADTQYF. Written as DNA, the CDR3 is TGTGCCAGCAGCTGGCCGGGGGCAGATACGCAGTATTTT. V usage is TRBV7-9 and J usage is TRBJ2-3; D is possibly TRBD2 (6 bases). The V end lost 4 bases, the J end lost 4 bases, and 9 bases lay between the germline ends. Germline CDR1 SEHNR, CDR2 FQNEAQ (reference sequence). This CDR3 has 13 amino acids.

This clonotype showed up just once. The rearrangement uses TRBV3-1 and TRBJ2-1, with 8 bases aligning to TRBD1. V was pared by 5 bases and J by 2 bases, with 5 bases of the junction left unmatched. This CDR3 region has 15 residues. Germline V gene lookup returns CDR1 LGHDT and CDR2 YNNKEL (reference sequence). For the CDR3, the DNA is TGTGCCAGCAGCGGACAGGGTCTGACCTACAATGAGCAGTTCTTC. This gives the protein CASSGQGLTYNEQFF.

This chain links TRBV20-1 with TRBJ2-7, with 7 bases fitting TRBD1. CDR3 size: 14 residues. Looked up from germline, CDR1 is DFQATT and CDR2 is SNEGSKA (reference sequence). With 3 bases clipped from V and 6 bases from J, the junction kept 11 bases outside the gene matches. DNA of the CDR3: TGCAGTGCTAGGGAACCCGGGACAGCTCCCGAGCAGTACTTC. This translates into CSAREPGTAPEQYF.

The V gene is TRBV7-3, the J gene TRBJ2-2, with TRBD2 as a possible D gene (5 bases). V was clipped by 1 base and J by 2 bases, with 8 bases between them. CDR1 and CDR2 from the germline V gene are SGHTA and FQGTGA. There are 15 residues in the CDR3. The CDR3: CASSLSGRNTGELFF. CDR3 sequence (DNA): TGTGCCAGCAGCTTAAGCGGGCGCAACACCGGGGAGCTGTTTTTT.

This chain uses TRBV28 with TRBJ2-1; the D gene is possibly TRBD1 (5 bases). This CDR3 spans 12 amino acids. Trimming stripped 3 bases from V and 13 bases from J, with 13 bases between. Germline V CDR1 and CDR2: MDHEN, SYDVKM. CDR3 nucleotides: TGTGCCAGCAGTTTCGGCAGGGTTAGTCAGTTCTTC. Translating it yields CASSFGRVSQFF.

The chain recombines TRBV20-1 with TRBJ2-1; D is perhaps TRBD2 (6 bases). CDR1 DFQATT and CDR2 SNEGSKA come from the germline V gene (reference sequence). The CDR3 has 15 amino acids. Trimming left V 7 bases short and J 6 bases short, with 22 bases between. The DNA of the CDR3 is TGCAGTGTAATGGGGAACGGAGGGTCGATCAATGAGCAGTTCTTC. This sequence encodes CSVMGNGGSINEQFF.

The genes are TRBV2 and TRBJ2-1; D perhaps matches TRBD2 (7 bases). The V end lost 5 bases, the J end lost 7 bases, and 18 bases lay between the germline ends. The CDR3 covers 15 residues. Germline CDR1 reads SNHLY; CDR2 reads FYNNEI. CDR3 nucleotide sequence: TGTGCCAGCAGTCTACAGGGCGGGAGAGGAAATGAGCAGTTCTTC. It specifies CASSLQGGRGNEQFF. Full variable domain (outside the CDR3, taken from reference TRBV2 and TRBJ2-1): EPEVTQTPSHQVTQMGQEVILRCVPISNHLYFYWYRQILGQKVEFLVSFYNNEISEKSEIFDDQFSVERPDGSNFTLKIRSTKLEDSAMYFCASSLQGGRGNEQFFGPGTRLTVL.

At least ten counts were recorded for this clonotype. The chain recombines TRBV11-3 with TRBJ2-3, with D tentatively TRBD1 (6 bases). This CDR3 has 14 residues. CDR1 is SGHNT and CDR2 is YENEEA in the germline V gene. V lost 2 bases and J lost 4, with 10 bases in between. The CDR3: CASSLRAGADTQYF. CDR3 sequence (DNA): TGTGCCAGCAGCTTACGGGCAGGGGCAGATACGCAGTATTTT.

The DNA for the CDR3 is TGTGCCAGCAAGAGCCATCAGGGTTTGAACACTGAAGCTTTCTTT. It specifies CASKSHQGLNTEAFF. The J gene is TRBJ1-1, the V gene TRBV12-3 or TRBV12-4, with a tentative D call TRBD1 (5 bases). The CDR3 is 15 amino acids. The V end was cut by 7 bases, the J end by 0 bases, with 15 bases between.

The rearrangement uses TRBV24-1 and TRBJ2-7; a weak D match, TRBD1 (5 bases). The CDR3 totals 13 residues. V dropped 7 bases and J dropped 2 bases, with 11 bases sitting between them. Germline CDR1 and CDR2: KGHDR and SFDVKD. CDR3 residues: CATRAQGTYEQYF. The CDR3 nucleotides read TGTGCCACCAGGGCGCAGGGAACCTACGAGCAGTACTTC.

This clonotype was seen more than once but under ten times. This chain joins TRBV28 and TRBJ2-5; D is ambiguous. V was clipped by 2 bases and J by 0 bases, with 7 bases between them. The CDR3 runs to 14 residues. CDR1 MDHEN and CDR2 SYDVKM come from the germline V gene. CDR3 region: CASSLRRHQETQYF. The DNA of the CDR3 is TGTGCCAGCAGTTTAAGGCGACACCAAGAGACCCAGTACTTC.

V usage is TRBV30 and J usage is TRBJ1-1; D gene unclear. The CDR3 loop spans 13 amino acids. Germline V gene lookup returns CDR1 GTSNPN and CDR2 SVGIG (reference sequence). V lost 0 bases to trimming and J lost 1 base, with 6 bases between them. CDR3 protein: CAWSVSENTEAFF. CDR3 sequence (DNA): TGTGCCTGGAGTGTATCAGAGAACACTGAAGCTTTCTTT.

The chain recombines TRBV20-1 with TRBJ2-1, with 8 positions matching TRBD2. The J call is uncertain, as TRBJ2-7 better fits the DNA end. CDR3 length equals 15 residues. CDR1 and CDR2 from the germline V gene are DFQATT and SNEGSKA (reference sequence). The CDR3 DNA reads as TGCAGTGCTAGAGATCGCGGGAGGCGCTACAATGAGCAGTACTTC. Encoded protein: CSARDRGRRYNEQYF.

This clonotype was picked up a small number of times. V usage is TRBV5-5 and J usage is TRBJ2-7, with D uncertain. Germline V CDR1 and CDR2: SGHKS, YYEKEE (reference sequence). The CDR3 spans 16 residues. With 0 bases removed from V and 3 bases from J, the gap between germline ends came to 16 bases. CDR3 coding DNA: TGTGCCAGCAGCTTGGATGGTCGGGTCCGCAGCTACGAGCAGTACTTC. Protein: CASSLDGRVRSYEQYF.

The chain recombines TRBV28 with TRBJ2-7; D perhaps matches TRBD1 (6 bases). Trimming took 2 bases from V and 5 from J, leaving 16 bases between them. From germline, CDR1 is MDHEN and CDR2 SYDVKM. CDR3 length equals 15 residues. In nucleotides, the CDR3 is TGTGCCAGCAGTTTACTCCCAGGGGTGGGCGACGAGCAGTACTTC. It yields the protein CASSLLPGVGDEQYF.

This chain joins TRBV4-1 and TRBJ1-5; D not certain. V gave up 0 bases and J gave up 8 bases, with 14 bases separating them. The CDR3 extends over 15 amino acids. The germline V gene encodes CDR1 MGHRA and CDR2 YSYEKL. CDR3 DNA: TGCGCCAGCAGCCAAGACGGTTCGGCAGTAGAGCCCCAGCATTTT. The encoded protein is CASSQDGSAVEPQHF.

The rearrangement joins TRBV20-1 to TRBJ2-5, with 7 bases lining up with TRBD2. Germline V gene lookup returns CDR1 DFQATT and CDR2 SNEGSKA (reference sequence). V shed 3 bases and J 5 bases; nucleotides not matched to a gene: 12. This CDR3 spans 15 amino acids. The CDR3 spells CSASSSGISMETQYF. CDR3 sequence (DNA): TGCAGTGCTAGCTCCAGCGGGATAAGTATGGAGACCCAGTACTTC.

The rearrangement joins TRBV5-1 to TRBJ2-3, with 7 bases lining up with TRBD2. CDR1 is SGHRS, CDR2 YFSETQ, per germline. The CDR3 has 18 residues. V shed 0 bases, J shed 7 bases, and the junction held 17 bases outside the gene matches. CDR3 amino acids: CASSLDRGPSGAVNTQYF. DNA for the CDR3: TGCGCCAGCAGCTTGGATCGGGGCCCTAGCGGAGCCGTCAATACGCAGTATTTT. The whole variable domain, remainder taken from reference TRBV5-1 and TRBJ2-3, is KAGVTQTPRYLIKTRGQQVTLSCSPISGHRSVSWYQQTPGQGLQFLFEYFSETQRNKGNFPGRFSGRQFSNSRSEMNVSTLELGDSALYLCASSLDRGPSGAVNTQYFGPGTRLTVL.

This chain links TRBV5-1 with TRBJ2-7; D remains ambiguous. V was trimmed by 1 base and J by 3 bases, leaving 8 bases between them. The CDR3 covers 13 residues. Germline V gene sequence: CDR1 SGHRS, CDR2 YFSETQ. The CDR3 loop is CASSLRSHYEQYF. DNA of the CDR3: TGCGCCAGCAGCTTGCGGTCCCACTACGAGCAGTACTTC.

The rearrangement links TRBV6-1 to TRBJ2-4, with D possibly being TRBD2 (6 bases). The J call may be mistaken, given a closer DNA end match to TRBJ2-7. There are 17 residues in the CDR3. Germline values: CDR1 MNHNS, CDR2 SASEGT. The DNA of the CDR3 is TGTGCCAGCACAGAACCCCTGGGGCGTCGGGAGCACTACGAGCAGTACTTC. As protein: CASTEPLGRREHYEQYF.

The gene calls are TRBV12-3 or TRBV12-4 and TRBJ1-2; D gene unclear. V lost 6 bases and J 10 bases, leaving 3 bases between the germline ends. The CDR3 contains 8 residues. The CDR3 DNA sequence: TGTGCCAGCAGCCCCTACACCTTC. It codes for CASSPYTF.

This clonotype was seen ten or more times. The chain employs TRBV7-3 and TRBJ2-1; 7 bases align to TRBD2. CDR3 length: 17 amino acids. V dropped 5 bases and J dropped 5; count of bases not matched to a gene: 15. CDR1 and CDR2 from the germline V gene are SGHTA and FQGTGA. CDR3 region: CASSPKGDGLADNEQFF. For the CDR3, the DNA is TGTGCCAGCAGCCCCAAGGGAGACGGGCTAGCGGACAATGAGCAGTTCTTC.

In regard to this clonotype: A read error may account for a junction end that differs from germline. The V gene is TRBV24-1, the J gene TRBJ2-1; D gene unclear. The CDR3 runs to 16 residues. Germline V CDR1 and CDR2: KGHDR, SFDVKD. The CDR3 DNA reads as TGTGCCACCAGTGATCCCTCCGGCCAATCCTACAACGAGCAGTTCTTC. It translates to CATSDPSGQSYNEQFF.

The rearrangement links TRBV12-3 or TRBV12-4 to TRBJ2-5; no definite D call. V dropped 2 bases and J dropped 2 bases, with 9 bases sitting between them. This CDR3 has 14 residues. The CDR3 region has the DNA TGTGCCAGCAGTTTAAATTCTCCACAAGAGACCCAGTACTTC. Amino acid sequence: CASSLNSPQETQYF.

The chain is built from TRBV10-3 and TRBJ2-5; 10 bases line up with TRBD2. The CDR3 contains 15 residues. Per germline, CDR1 ENHRY and CDR2 SYGVKD. Trimming cost V 0 bases and J 4 bases; bases outside gene matches: 2. In DNA, the CDR3 is TGTGCCATCAGTGAGTCGCCTAGCGGGAGAGAGACCCAGTACTTC. Protein product: CAISESPSGRETQYF.

This clonotype turned up a few times. V and J are TRBV10-3 and TRBJ2-3, with unresolved D. CDR1 and CDR2 from the germline V gene are ENHRY and SYGVKD. Trimming pared 0 bases from V and 6 bases from J, leaving 10 bases between. The CDR3 runs to 14 residues. CDR3 DNA: TGTGCCATCAGTGAGTCTATGGCGGCCGATACGCAGTATTTT. It yields the protein CAISESMAADTQYF.